What follows are 8 T cell receptor beta chains derived from one specimen sequenced in a study of blood T cell repertoires in COVID-19. Assay: immunoSEQ multiplex PCR; the TCRdb copy retains only in-frame clones and omits some. The sample has roughly 220,000 clones; around 86% are singletons. Sequencing used peripheral blood. These TCRs come from a man in his sixties with acute or convalescent COVID-19.

The chain joins TRBV18 to TRBJ1-4, with TRBD1 matching 11 bases. There are 15 residues in the CDR3. Germline assignment: CDR1 KGHSH and CDR2 LQKENI. The junction had 3 bases not matched to a gene; V was cut back by 3 bases and J by 6 bases. CDR3 nucleotides: TGTGCCAGCTCACCCCGGACAGGGGGCGATGAAAAACTGTTTTTT. As protein: CASSPRTGGDEKLFF. Full variable domain (rest looked up from reference TRBV18 and TRBJ1-4): NAGVMQNPRHLVRRRGQEARLRCSPMKGHSHVYWYRQLPEEGLKFMVYLQKENIIDESGMPKERFSAEFPKEGPSILRIQQVVRGDSAAYFCASSPRTGGDEKLFFGSGTQLSVL.

This clone came up once. The CDR3 region is CASSQDHGGGEKLFF. CDR3 bases: TGTGCCAGCAGCCAAGATCACGGGGGGGGTGAAAAACTGTTTTTT. The chain is built from TRBV3-1 (or the pseudogene TRBV3-2) and TRBJ1-4; maybe TRBD1 (5 bases). Germline V gene lookup returns CDR1 LGHDT and CDR2 YNNKEL (reference sequence). The CDR3 loop spans 15 amino acids. Trimming removed 0 bases from V and 7 bases from J, with 12 bases in between.

The genes are TRBV2 and TRBJ1-6, with D tentatively TRBD1 (6 bases). V was shortened by 5 bases and J by 4 bases, with 15 bases between the two germline ends. The CDR3 sequence is 16 residues long. Germline CDR1 reads SNHLY; CDR2 reads FYNNEI. The CDR3 region has the DNA TGTGCCAGCAGTATTAGGGGGTTGAATTATAATTCACCCCTCCACTTT. Its translation: CASSIRGLNYNSPLHF.

This chain joins TRBV5-5 and TRBJ1-5; TRBD1 might be the D (5 bases). V lost 0 bases, J lost 3 bases, and 10 bases lay in between. Germline V gives CDR1 SGHKS, CDR2 YYEKEE (reference sequence). The CDR3 is 15 residues long. CDR3 nucleotides: TGTGCCAGCAGCTTGGGCAGGGTAAACAATCAGCCCCAGCATTTT. Amino acids: CASSLGRVNNQPQHF.

V gene TRBV7-6 combines with J gene TRBJ1-5, with D possibly being TRBD1 (6 bases). CDR1 SGHVS and CDR2 FNYEAQ come from the germline V gene. The CDR3 spans 16 residues. The V end lost 3 bases, the J end lost 3 bases, and 15 bases lay between the germline ends. CDR3 in amino acids: CASSLVARQDNQPQHF. The CDR3 DNA is TGTGCCAGCAGCTTGGTCGCGCGACAGGACAATCAGCCCCAGCATTTT.

The gene calls are TRBV5-5 and TRBJ2-3; 14 bases are a match to TRBD2. V gave up 4 bases and J gave up 6 bases; unmatched junction bases: 10. The CDR3 is 17 residues long. Germline values: CDR1 SGHKS, CDR2 YYEKEE (reference sequence). Here the CDR3 reads CASSQRLAGGLNDTQYF. The CDR3 DNA reads as TGTGCCAGCAGCCAACGACTAGCGGGGGGGCTAAACGATACGCAGTATTTT.

The chain couples TRBV27 to TRBJ1-6; 7 bases line up with TRBD1. J was trimmed by 5 bases and V by 8 bases; bases with no gene match: 15. Per germline, CDR1 MNHEY and CDR2 SMNVEV (reference sequence). The CDR3 is 17 amino acids. The CDR3 region has the DNA TGTGCCAGCCCCTCCGGGACAGACTTCTGCGATAATTCACCCCTCCACTTT. Translated: CASPSGTDFCDNSPLHF.

In nucleotides, the CDR3 is TGCGCCAGCAGCCCTACGGGACAGGGGGCCGGCGGGGAGCTGTTTTTT. Its protein product is CASSPTGQGAGGELFF. The rearrangement uses TRBV5-1 and TRBJ2-2; 12 nucleotides line up with TRBD1. The CDR3 extends over 16 amino acids. The V and J ends lost 4 bases and 7 bases, in that order; junction bases with no gene match: 8. Germline CDR1 SGHRS, CDR2 YFSETQ.